Listed below are T cell receptor beta chains from one sample, sequenced in a study of blood T cells in healthy people across ages. TCRdb reanalysed the 5' RACE reads using MiXCR and keeps one entry per CDR3 protein. The data hold roughly 700,000 distinct CDR3 sequences, with 20% to 30% observed a single time. These data were likewise used in another study, on T cells of mothers and their children.

Material: blood. Receptors were obtained from a boy aged 5-17 years in good health. Each CDR3 is given with its conserved first and last residue. A D gene is named only where the DNA matches it firmly. The listing skips clone size in some rows; elsewhere it reads once, few, many or a size class.

clone_size,d_call,v_call,j_call,cdr3_aa,cdr3_nt
.,.,TRBV15,TRBJ1-5,CATSRDNQGGQPQHF,TGTGCCACCAGCAGAGATAATCAGGGAGGTCAGCCCCAGCATTTT
.,.,TRBV3-1,TRBJ2-3,CASSQDLGLGGDTQYF,TGTGCCAGCAGCCAAGATCTGGGACTCGGAGGGGATACGCAGTATTTT
.,.,TRBV28,TRBJ1-2,CASKLAANYDYTF,TGTGCCAGCAAATTAGCTGCTAACTATGACTACACCTTC
.,TRBD2,TRBV9,TRBJ2-3,CASSGEAGGSTDTQYF,TGTGCCAGCAGCGGTGAAGCGGGAGGGAGCACAGATACGCAGTATTTT
.,.,TRBV21-1,TRBJ2-3,CASSTRSGTDTQYF,TGTGCCAGCAGCACTCGGAGTGGCACAGATACGCAGTATTTT
few,.,TRBV4-2,TRBJ2-5,CASSQKRDRRETQYF,TGTGCCAGCAGCCAAAAGAGGGACCGAAGGGAGACCCAGTACTTC
few,TRBD2,TRBV12-5,TRBJ2-1,CASGWTSGNYYNEQFF,TGTGCTAGTGGCTGGACTAGCGGAAACTACTACAATGAGCAGTTCTTC
.,TRBD2,TRBV7-2,TRBJ2-7,CASSLGPSGTYEQYF,TGTGCCAGCAGCTTAGGTCCTAGCGGAACCTACGAGCAGTACTTC
many,TRBD2,TRBV11-2,TRBJ2-2,CASSSTSGAGELFF,TGTGCCAGCTCCTCGACTAGCGGGGCCGGGGAGCTGTTTTTT
few,.,TRBV14,TRBJ2-5,CASSYRWEQETQYF,TGTGCCAGCAGCTACCGGTGGGAGCAAGAGACCCAGTACTTC
.,.,TRBV5-5,TRBJ1-5,CASSLGRHESQPQHF,TGTGCCAGCAGCTTGGGTCGGCACGAAAGTCAGCCCCAGCATTTT
.,TRBD1,TRBV9,TRBJ1-1,CASSPYISGGHTEAFF,TGTGCCAGCAGCCCATACATCTCAGGGGGCCACACTGAAGCTTTCTTT
few,.,TRBV29-1,TRBJ1-3,CSVEGAASGNTIYF,TGCAGCGTTGAAGGGGCAGCCTCTGGAAACACCATATATTTT
.,.,TRBV4-1,TRBJ2-1,CASSQGDSRFNEQFF,TGCGCCAGCAGCCAAGGAGACTCTAGGTTCAATGAGCAGTTCTTC
.,TRBD2,TRBV29-1,TRBJ2-5,CSVVSTGGRQTQYF,TGCAGCGTTGTATCTACGGGGGGGCGGCAGACCCAGTACTTC
.,TRBD1,TRBV4-2,TRBJ1-3,CASSRQGSWGNTIYF,TGTGCCAGCAGTCGACAGGGCAGCTGGGGAAACACCATATATTTT
few,TRBD1,TRBV29-1,TRBJ1-1,CSVLGQGWTEAFF,TGCAGCGTTTTGGGACAGGGTTGGACTGAAGCTTTCTTT
once,.,TRBV20-1,TRBJ1-1,CSAREGQAEAFF,TGCAGTGCTAGAGAGGGTCAGGCTGAAGCTTTCTTT
few,TRBD1,TRBV24-1,TRBJ2-2,CATSPRDRGNTGELFF,TGTGCCACCAGTCCCCGGGACAGGGGGAACACCGGGGAGCTGTTTTTT
.,.,TRBV20-1,TRBJ2-1,CSARSRHEQFF,TGCAGTGCTAGATCCCGGCATGAGCAGTTCTTC
.,TRBD1,TRBV27,TRBJ2-7,CASSSTGGKVYEQYF,TGTGCCAGCAGTTCTACAGGGGGCAAGGTCTACGAGCAGTACTTC
few,.,TRBV7-2,TRBJ2-5,CASSLFLGQETQYF,TGTGCCAGCAGCTTATTTTTGGGCCAAGAGACCCAGTACTTC
.,TRBD2,TRBV7-2,TRBJ2-1,CASSGEGLAGGPYNEQFF,TGTGCCAGCAGCGGAGAGGGACTAGCGGGAGGGCCCTACAATGAGCAGTTCTTC
.,.,TRBV6-5,TRBJ1-4,CASSPRGVEKLFF,TGTGCCAGCAGTCCCCGCGGGGTTGAAAAACTGTTTTTT
few,.,TRBV7-6,TRBJ2-1,CASSLVGTTGEQFF,TGTGCCAGCAGCTTAGTGGGGACAACGGGCGAGCAGTTCTTC
few,.,TRBV2,TRBJ2-1,CASVRGYNEQFF,TGTGCCAGCGTTCGGGGATACAATGAGCAGTTCTTC
.,.,TRBV12-3/TRBV12-4,TRBJ2-5,CASSLAEDRPGEQYF,TGTGCCAGCAGTTTAGCAGAGGACAGGCCGGGAGAGCAGTACTTC